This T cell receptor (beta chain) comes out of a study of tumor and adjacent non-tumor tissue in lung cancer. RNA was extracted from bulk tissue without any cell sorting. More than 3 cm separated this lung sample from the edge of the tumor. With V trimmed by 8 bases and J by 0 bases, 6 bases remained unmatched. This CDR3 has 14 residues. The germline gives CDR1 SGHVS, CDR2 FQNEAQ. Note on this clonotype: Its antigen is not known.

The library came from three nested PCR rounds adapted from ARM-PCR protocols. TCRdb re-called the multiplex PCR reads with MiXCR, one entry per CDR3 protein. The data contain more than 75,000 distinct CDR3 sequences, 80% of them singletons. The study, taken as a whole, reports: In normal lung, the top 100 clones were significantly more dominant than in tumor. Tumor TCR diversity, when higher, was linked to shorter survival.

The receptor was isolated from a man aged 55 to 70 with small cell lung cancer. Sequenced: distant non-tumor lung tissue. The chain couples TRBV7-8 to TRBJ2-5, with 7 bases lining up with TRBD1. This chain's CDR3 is CASCLTGDQETQYF. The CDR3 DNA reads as TGTGCCAGCTGCCTAACAGGGGACCAAGAGACCCAGTACTTC.